The 10 T cell receptor beta chains listed next were all sequenced from one sample in a study of blood T cell repertoires in COVID-19. Libraries were prepared by immunoSEQ multiplex PCR; TCRdb keeps only in-frame clonotypes and omits some of them. The sample records under 250,000 clones, approximately 82% being singletons. Specimen: peripheral blood. Receptors originate from a woman between 50 and 59 years old with acute or convalescent COVID-19.

This clone was seen only a few times. This sequence joins TRBV29-1 and TRBJ1-2, with D perhaps TRBD1 (5 bases). This CDR3 comprises 10 residues. Trimming shortened V by 4 bases and J by 7 bases, and 7 bases separated the two germline ends. The germline V gene has CDR1 SQVTM and CDR2 ANQGSEA. The CDR3 DNA is TGCAGCGTTGGGACATCTGGCTACACCTTC. Amino acids: CSVGTSGYTF. The full variable domain, completed using reference TRBV29-1 and TRBJ1-2, is SAVISQKPSRDICQRGTSLTIQCQVDSQVTMMFWYRQQPGQSLTLIATANQGSEATYESGFVIDKFPISRPNLTFSTLTVSNMSPEDSSIYLCSVGTSGYTFGSGTRLTVV.

This clone came up a few times. J is TRBJ2-2 and V is TRBV29-1; 7 bases line up with TRBD2. The V gene's germline CDR1 is SQVTM and CDR2 ANQGSEA. The V segment lost 2 bases and the J segment 6 bases; nucleotides outside the gene matches: 9. The CDR3 length is 15 residues. CDR3: CSVEREGLGAGELFF. The CDR3 DNA is TGCAGCGTTGAAAGGGAGGGGCTGGGGGCCGGGGAGCTGTTTTTT.

V is TRBV28 and J is TRBJ1-6; TRBD1 agrees at 9 bases. CDR1 and CDR2 from the germline V gene are MDHEN and SYDVKM. The CDR3 covers 15 residues. The junction had 10 bases not matched to a gene; V was cut back by 7 bases and J by 9 bases. The CDR3 loop is CASKIPGQGFSPLHF. CDR3 sequence (DNA): TGTGCCAGCAAGATTCCGGGACAGGGTTTTTCACCCCTCCACTTT.

V is TRBV7-9 and J is TRBJ2-7; 8 bases are a match to TRBD2. CDR3 size: 14 residues. The V segment lost 2 bases and the J segment 4 bases; nucleotides outside the gene matches: 4. Per germline, CDR1 SEHNR and CDR2 FQNEAQ (reference sequence). The CDR3 nucleotides read TGTGCCAGCAGCTTACCGGGAGGGTCTTACGAGCAGTACTTC. Translating it yields CASSLPGGSYEQYF.

The V and J genes are TRBV5-1 and TRBJ1-4; 7 bases are a match to TRBD1. Germline-derived CDR1 and CDR2 are SGHRS and YFSETQ. The CDR3 is 15 residues long. Trimming at V came to 2 bases and at J to 0 bases, leaving 1 base not matched to a gene. The CDR3 here is CASSLQGPTNEKLFF. The CDR3, as DNA: TGCGCCAGCAGCTTACAGGGGCCAACTAATGAAAAACTGTTTTTT.

This clone was counted between two and nine times. This chain joins TRBV18 and TRBJ1-2, with 10 bases fitting TRBD1. The CDR3 is made up of 16 amino acids. Per the germline V gene, CDR1 is KGHSH and CDR2 is LQKENI. V trimming: 3 bases; J trimming: 4 bases; junction bases outside the gene matches: 8. CDR3 sequence: CASSPSRQGAGYGYTF. The CDR3 DNA reads as TGTGCCAGCTCACCGAGTCGACAGGGGGCTGGCTATGGCTACACCTTC.

A few counts support this clone. V gene TRBV19 combines with J gene TRBJ1-1; D is perhaps TRBD1 (6 bases). Trimming took 6 bases from V and 3 from J, leaving 20 bases between them. CDR1 and CDR2 (germline): LNHDA, SQIVND (reference sequence). The CDR3 covers 16 residues. The CDR3 spells CASRPSEDSGYTEAFF. The CDR3 nucleotides are TGTGCCAGTAGGCCCTCAGAGGACAGTGGATACACTGAAGCTTTCTTT.

V is TRBV19 and J is TRBJ2-1, with D possibly TRBD2 on 6 matching bases. The germline gives CDR1 LNHDA, CDR2 SQIVND (reference sequence). V was clipped by 1 base and J by 10 bases, with 11 bases between them. This CDR3 region has 13 residues. The CDR3 is CASSIVPGVEQFF. The CDR3, as DNA: TGTGCCAGTAGTATAGTACCGGGGGTAGAGCAGTTCTTC.

The table lists this clone with a few counts. The rearrangement links TRBV19 to TRBJ1-5; perhaps TRBD1 as D (6 bases). Trimming shortened V by 7 bases and J by 6 bases, and 13 bases separated the two germline ends. CDR1 and CDR2 (germline): LNHDA, SQIVND (reference sequence). There are 13 residues in the CDR3. The CDR3 nucleotides read TGTGCCAGTACTGTGGACAGCCGTCAGCCCCAGCATTTT. Translated, it gives CASTVDSRQPQHF.

V and J are TRBV30 and TRBJ2-3, with TRBD2 matching over 8 bases. V was clipped by 5 bases and J by 3 bases; unmatched bases: 10. CDR1 and CDR2 (germline): GTSNPN, SVGIG (reference sequence). The CDR3 covers 15 residues. CDR3 region: CAWGGSGRITDTQYF. The CDR3 bases are TGTGCCTGGGGGGGGAGCGGGAGAATAACAGATACGCAGTATTTT.